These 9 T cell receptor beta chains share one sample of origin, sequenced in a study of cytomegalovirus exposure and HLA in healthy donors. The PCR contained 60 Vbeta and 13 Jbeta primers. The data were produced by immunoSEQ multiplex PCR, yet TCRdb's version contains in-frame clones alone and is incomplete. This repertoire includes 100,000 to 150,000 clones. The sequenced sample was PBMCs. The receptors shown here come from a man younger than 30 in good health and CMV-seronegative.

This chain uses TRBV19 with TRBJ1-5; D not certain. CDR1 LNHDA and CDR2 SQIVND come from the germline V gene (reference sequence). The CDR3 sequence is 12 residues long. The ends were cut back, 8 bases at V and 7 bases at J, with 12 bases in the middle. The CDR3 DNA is TGTGCCAGTTCCGGAGGGTTCCAGCCCCAGCATTTT. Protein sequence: CASSGGFQPQHF.

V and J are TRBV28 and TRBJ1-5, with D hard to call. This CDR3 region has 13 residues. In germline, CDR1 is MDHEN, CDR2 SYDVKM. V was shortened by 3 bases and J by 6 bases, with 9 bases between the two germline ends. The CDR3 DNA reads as TGTGCCAGCAGTTTCGCCGGAGGTCAGCCCCAGCATTTT. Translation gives CASSFAGGQPQHF.

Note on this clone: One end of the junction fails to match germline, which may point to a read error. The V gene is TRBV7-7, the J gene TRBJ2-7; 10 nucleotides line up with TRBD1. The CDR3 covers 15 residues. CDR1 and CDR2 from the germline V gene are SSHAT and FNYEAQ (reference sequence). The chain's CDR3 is CASSTGQGISYEQYF. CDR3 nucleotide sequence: TGTGCTAGCAGCACGGGACAGGGGATCTCCTACGAGCAGTACTTC.

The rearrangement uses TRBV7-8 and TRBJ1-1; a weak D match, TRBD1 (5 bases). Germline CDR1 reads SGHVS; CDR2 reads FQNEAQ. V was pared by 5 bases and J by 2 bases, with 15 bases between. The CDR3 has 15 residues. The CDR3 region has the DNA TGTGCCAGCAGCCCGGAGGGACGGATAAACACTGAAGCTTTCTTT. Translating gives CASSPEGRINTEAFF.

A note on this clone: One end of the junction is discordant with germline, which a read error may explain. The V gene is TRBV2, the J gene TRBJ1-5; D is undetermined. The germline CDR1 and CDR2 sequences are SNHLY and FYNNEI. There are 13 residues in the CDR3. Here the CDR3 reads CATRREFNLPQHF. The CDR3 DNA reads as TGTGCCACCCGGAGGGAGTTCAATCTGCCCCAGCATTTT. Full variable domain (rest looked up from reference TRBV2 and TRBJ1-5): EPEVTQTPSHQVTQMGQEVILRCVPISNHLYFYWYRQILGQKVEFLVSFYNNEISEKSEIFDDQFSVERPDGSNFTLKIRSTKLEDSAMYFCATRREFNLPQHFGDGTRLSIL.

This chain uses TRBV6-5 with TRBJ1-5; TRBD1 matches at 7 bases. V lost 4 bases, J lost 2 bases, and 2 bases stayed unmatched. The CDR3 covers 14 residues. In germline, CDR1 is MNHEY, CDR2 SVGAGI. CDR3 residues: CASSFTGGNQPQHF. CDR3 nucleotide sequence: TGTGCCAGCAGTTTCACAGGGGGCAATCAGCCCCAGCATTTT.

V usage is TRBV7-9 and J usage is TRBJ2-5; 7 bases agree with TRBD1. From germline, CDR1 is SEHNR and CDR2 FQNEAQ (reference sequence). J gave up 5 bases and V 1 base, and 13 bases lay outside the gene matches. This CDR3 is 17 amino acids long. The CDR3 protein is CASSLGGGSVRWETQYF. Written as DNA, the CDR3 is TGTGCCAGCAGCTTAGGAGGGGGCTCTGTCCGGTGGGAGACCCAGTACTTC.

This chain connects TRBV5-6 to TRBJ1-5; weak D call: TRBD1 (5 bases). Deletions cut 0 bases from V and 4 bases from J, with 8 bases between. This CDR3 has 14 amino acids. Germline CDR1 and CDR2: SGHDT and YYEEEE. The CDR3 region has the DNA TGTGCCAGCAGCTTGGGACAGTATAATCAGCCCCAGCATTTT. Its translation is CASSLGQYNQPQHF.

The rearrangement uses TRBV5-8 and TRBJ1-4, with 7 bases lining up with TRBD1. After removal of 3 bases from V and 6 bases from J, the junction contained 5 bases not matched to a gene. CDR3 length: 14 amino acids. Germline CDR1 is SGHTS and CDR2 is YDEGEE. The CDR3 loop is CASSSPQGDEKLFF. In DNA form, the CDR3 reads TGTGCCAGCAGCTCCCCCCAGGGGGATGAAAAACTGTTTTTT.